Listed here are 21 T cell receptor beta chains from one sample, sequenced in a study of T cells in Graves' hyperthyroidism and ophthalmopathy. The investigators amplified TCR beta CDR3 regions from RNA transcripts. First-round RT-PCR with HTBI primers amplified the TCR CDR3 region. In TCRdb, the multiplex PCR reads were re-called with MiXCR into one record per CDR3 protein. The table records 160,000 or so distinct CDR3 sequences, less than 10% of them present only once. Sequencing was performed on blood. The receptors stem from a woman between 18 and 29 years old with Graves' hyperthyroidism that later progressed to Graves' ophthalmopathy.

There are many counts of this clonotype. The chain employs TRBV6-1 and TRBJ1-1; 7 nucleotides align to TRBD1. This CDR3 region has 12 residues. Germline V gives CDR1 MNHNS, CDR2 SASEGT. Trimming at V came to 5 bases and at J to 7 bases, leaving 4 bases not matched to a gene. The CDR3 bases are TGTGCCAGCAGTTTCACAGGGGTTGAAGCTTTCTTT. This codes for CASSFTGVEAFF.

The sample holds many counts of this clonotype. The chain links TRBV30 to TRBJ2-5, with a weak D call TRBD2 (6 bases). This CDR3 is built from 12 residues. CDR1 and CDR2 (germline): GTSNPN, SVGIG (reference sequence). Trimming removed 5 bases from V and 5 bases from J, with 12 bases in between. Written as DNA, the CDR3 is TGTGCCTGGGGGGACTCTCGGGAGACCCAGTACTTC. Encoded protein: CAWGDSRETQYF.

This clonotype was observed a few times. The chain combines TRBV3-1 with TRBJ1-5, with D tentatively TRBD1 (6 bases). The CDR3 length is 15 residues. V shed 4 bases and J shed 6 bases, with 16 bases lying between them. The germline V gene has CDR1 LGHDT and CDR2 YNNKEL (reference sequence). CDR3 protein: CASSPRTGRGQPQHF. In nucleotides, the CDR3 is TGTGCCAGCAGCCCAAGAACAGGGCGCGGTCAGCCCCAGCATTTT.

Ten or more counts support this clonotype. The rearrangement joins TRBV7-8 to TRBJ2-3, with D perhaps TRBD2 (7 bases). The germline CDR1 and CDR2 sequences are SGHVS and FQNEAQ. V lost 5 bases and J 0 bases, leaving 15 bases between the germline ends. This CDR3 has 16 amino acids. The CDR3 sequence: CASSSSGTTSTDTQYF. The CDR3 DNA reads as TGTGCCAGCAGCAGCAGCGGGACAACTAGCACAGATACGCAGTATTTT.

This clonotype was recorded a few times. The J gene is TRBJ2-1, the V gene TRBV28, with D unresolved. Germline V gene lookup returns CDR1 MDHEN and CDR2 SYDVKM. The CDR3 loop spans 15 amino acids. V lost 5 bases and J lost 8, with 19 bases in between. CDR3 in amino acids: CASSPVMSVTDEQFF. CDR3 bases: TGTGCCAGCAGTCCCGTTATGTCCGTGACGGATGAGCAGTTCTTC.

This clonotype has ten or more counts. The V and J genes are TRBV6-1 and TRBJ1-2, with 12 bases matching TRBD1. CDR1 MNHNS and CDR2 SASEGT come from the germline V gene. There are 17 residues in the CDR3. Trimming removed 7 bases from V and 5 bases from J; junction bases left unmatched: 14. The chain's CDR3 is CASNTGTGGGGRYGYTF. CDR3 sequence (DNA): TGTGCCAGCAATACCGGGACAGGGGGCGGGGGTAGATATGGCTACACCTTC.

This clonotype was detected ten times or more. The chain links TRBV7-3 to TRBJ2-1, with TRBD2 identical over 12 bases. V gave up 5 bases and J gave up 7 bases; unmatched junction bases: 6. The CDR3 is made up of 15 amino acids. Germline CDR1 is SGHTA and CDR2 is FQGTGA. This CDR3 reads CASSATSGGINEQFF. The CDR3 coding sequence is TGTGCCAGCAGCGCGACTAGCGGGGGTATAAATGAGCAGTTCTTC.

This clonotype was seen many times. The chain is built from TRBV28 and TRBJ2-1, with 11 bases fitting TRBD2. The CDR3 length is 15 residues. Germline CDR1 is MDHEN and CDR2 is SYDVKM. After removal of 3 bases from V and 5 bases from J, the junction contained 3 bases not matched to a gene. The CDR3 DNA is TGTGCCAGCAGTTTTACTAGCGGGGGAAACAATGAGCAGTTCTTC. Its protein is CASSFTSGGNNEQFF.

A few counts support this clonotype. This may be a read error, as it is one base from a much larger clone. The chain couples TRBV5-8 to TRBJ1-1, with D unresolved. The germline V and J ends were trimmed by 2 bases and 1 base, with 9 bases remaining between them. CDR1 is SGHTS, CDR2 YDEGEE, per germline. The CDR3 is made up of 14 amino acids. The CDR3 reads CASSFGSSNTEAFF. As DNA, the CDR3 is TGTGCCAGCAGCTTCGGGTCCTCGAACACTGAAGCTTTCTTT.

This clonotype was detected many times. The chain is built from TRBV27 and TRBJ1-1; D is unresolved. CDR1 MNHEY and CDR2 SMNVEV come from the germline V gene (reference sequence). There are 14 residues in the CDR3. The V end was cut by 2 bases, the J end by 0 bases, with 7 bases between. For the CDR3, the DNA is TGTGCCAGCAGTTTAGGGTCTATGAACACTGAAGCTTTCTTT. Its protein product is CASSLGSMNTEAFF.

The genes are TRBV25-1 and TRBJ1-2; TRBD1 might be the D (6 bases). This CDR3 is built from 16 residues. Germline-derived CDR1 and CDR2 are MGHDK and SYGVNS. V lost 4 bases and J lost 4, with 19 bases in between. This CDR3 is CASSVGAGDTVYGYTF. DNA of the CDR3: TGTGCCAGCAGTGTTGGGGCAGGGGATACCGTCTATGGCTACACCTTC.

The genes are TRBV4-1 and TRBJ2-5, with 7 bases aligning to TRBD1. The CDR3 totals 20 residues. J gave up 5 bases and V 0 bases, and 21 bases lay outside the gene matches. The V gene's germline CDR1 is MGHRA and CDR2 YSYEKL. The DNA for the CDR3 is TGCGCCAGCAGCCAAGATTTGACCAGACCGAGTAGGGACAGTGCGGAGACCCAGTACTTC. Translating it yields CASSQDLTRPSRDSAETQYF.

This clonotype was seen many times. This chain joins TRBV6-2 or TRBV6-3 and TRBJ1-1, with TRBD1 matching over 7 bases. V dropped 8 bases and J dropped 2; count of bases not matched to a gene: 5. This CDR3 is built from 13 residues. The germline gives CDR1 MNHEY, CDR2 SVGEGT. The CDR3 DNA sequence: TGTGCCAGCGGGACAGAACTCAACACTGAAGCTTTCTTT. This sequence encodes CASGTELNTEAFF.

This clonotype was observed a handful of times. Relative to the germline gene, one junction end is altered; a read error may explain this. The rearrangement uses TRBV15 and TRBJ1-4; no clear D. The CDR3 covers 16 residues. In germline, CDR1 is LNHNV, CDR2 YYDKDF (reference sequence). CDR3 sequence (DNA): TGTGCCGCCAGCAGAGATCAGAGAGGGATTAATGAAAAACTGTTTTTT. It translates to CAASRDQRGINEKLFF.

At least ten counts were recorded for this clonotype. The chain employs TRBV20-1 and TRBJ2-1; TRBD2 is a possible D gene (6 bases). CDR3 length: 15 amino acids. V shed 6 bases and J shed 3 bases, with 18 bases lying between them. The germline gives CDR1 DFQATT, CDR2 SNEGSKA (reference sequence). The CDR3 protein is CSAIHRDFYYNEQFF. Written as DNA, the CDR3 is TGCAGTGCCATTCATAGGGACTTTTACTACAATGAGCAGTTCTTC.

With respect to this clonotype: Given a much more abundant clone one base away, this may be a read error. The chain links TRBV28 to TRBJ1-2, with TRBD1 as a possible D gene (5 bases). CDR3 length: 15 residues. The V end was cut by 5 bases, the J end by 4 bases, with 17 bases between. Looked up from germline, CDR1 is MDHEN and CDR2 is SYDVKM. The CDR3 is CASSPLPAGGYGYTF. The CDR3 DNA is TGTGCCAGCAGTCCCCTCCCCGCTGGGGGCTATGGCTACACCTTC.

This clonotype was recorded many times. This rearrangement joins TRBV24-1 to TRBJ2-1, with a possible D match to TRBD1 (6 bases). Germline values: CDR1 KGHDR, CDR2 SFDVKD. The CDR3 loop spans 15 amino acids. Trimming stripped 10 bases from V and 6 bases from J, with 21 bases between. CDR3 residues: CATESTGGVGNEQFF. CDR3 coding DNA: TGTGCCACAGAATCGACAGGCGGAGTGGGCAATGAGCAGTTCTTC.

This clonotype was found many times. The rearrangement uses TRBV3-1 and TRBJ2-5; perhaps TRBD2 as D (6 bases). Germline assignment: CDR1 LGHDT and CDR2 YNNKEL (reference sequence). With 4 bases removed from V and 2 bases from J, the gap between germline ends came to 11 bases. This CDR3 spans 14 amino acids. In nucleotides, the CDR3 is TGTGCCAGCAGCCCGGGACTCTTACAAGAGACCCAGTACTTC. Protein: CASSPGLLQETQYF.

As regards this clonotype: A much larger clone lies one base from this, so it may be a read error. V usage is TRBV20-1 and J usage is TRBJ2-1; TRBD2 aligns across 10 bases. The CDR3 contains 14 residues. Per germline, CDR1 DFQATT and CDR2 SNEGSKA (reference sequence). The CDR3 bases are TGCAGTGCTGCTAGCGGGGGAGCGTACAGTGAGCAGTTCTTC. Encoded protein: CSAASGGAYSEQFF.

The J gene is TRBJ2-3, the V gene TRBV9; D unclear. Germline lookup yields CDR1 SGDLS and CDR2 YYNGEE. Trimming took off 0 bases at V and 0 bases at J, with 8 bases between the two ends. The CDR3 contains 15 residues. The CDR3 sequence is CASSVAGSSTDTQYF. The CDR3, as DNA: TGTGCCAGCAGCGTAGCCGGATCTAGCACAGATACGCAGTATTTT.

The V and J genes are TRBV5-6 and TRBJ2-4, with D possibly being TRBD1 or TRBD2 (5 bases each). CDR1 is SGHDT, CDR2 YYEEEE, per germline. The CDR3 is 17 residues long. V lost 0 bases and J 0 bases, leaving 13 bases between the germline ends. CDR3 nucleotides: TGTGCCAGCAGCTTGGCCCAGACGGGGCGAGCCAAAAACATTCAGTACTTC. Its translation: CASSLAQTGRAKNIQYF.